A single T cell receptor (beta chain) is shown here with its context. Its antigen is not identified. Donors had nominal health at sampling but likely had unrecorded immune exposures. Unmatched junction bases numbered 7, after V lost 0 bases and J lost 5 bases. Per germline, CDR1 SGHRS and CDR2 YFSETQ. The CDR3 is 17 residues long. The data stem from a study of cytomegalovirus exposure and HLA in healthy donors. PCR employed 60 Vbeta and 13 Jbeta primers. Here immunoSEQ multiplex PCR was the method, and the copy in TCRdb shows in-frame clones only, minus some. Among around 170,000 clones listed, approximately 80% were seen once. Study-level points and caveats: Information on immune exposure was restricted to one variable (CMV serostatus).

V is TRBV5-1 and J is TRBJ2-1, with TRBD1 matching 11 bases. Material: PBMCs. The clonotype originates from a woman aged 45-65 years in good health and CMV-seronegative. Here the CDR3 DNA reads TGCGCCAGCAGCTTGGGCCCGCCGGGACAGGGGGACAATGAGCAGTTCTTC. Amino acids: CASSLGPPGQGDNEQFF.